This entry describes one TCR beta chain. The antigen remains undetermined. This CDR3 comprises 12 residues. Trimming cost V 1 base and J 6 bases, with 4 bases left between them. CDR1 SGHNT and CDR2 YYREEE come from the germline V gene (reference sequence). These data come from a study of CD8 T cells in Susac syndrome. Study-wide points: That the number of individuals in its TCR sequencing and HLA analysis was relatively small was acknowledged by the study.

After extraction with the RNeasy kit, 0.5 to 1 ug of the RNA was reverse transcribed using random hexamers. Amplification of TCR beta CDR3 by immunoSEQ multiplex PCR spanned 54 Vbeta and 13 Jbeta. From the immunoSEQ multiplex PCR reads, TCRdb called clonotypes with MiXCR, one entry per CDR3 protein. Of 95,000 to 150,000 distinct CDR3 sequences listed, roughly 94% are singletons. The source material was CD8+ T cells from PBMCs. The chain is built from TRBV5-4 and TRBJ2-2; no reliable D call. The sequence was obtained from a human donor with Susac syndrome. The CDR3, as DNA: TGTGCCAGCAGCTTGTCCTCCGGGGAGCTGTTTTTT. The encoded protein is CASSLSSGELFF.